The text below deals with one T cell receptor (beta chain). The target antigen is unknown. Isolated RNA was reverse transcribed in full, so expressed TCRB transcripts were sequenced. Assay used: immunoSEQ multiplex PCR; TCRdb lists only in-frame clones, some missing. The sample comprises some 350,000 clones, around an eighth of which are singletons, and roughly 0.015% rests with the top ten. These data are taken from a study of beta chain features in type 1 diabetes. Using CD45RO/CCR7/CD25/CD127/CD95/CD27, CD4+ naive, central memory, regulatory and stem cell-like memory cells were sorted. Germline V gene lookup returns CDR1 GTSNPN and CDR2 SVGIG (reference sequence). V lost 1 base, J lost 4 bases, and 6 bases stayed unmatched. This CDR3 is built from 17 residues. Points from the study as a whole: Moderate yet significant TCRB CDR3 shortening was seen in Type 1 diabetes patients in all four CD4+ subsets.

The chain combines TRBV30 with TRBJ2-3; 15 bases match TRBD2. The specimen was naive CD4+ T cells from blood. This sequence was found in a woman aged 18-29 years with type 1 diabetes. CDR3 in DNA: TGTGCCTGGAGTGCAGGGGGACTAGCGGGAGGCCCAGATACGCAGTATTTT. Translated, it gives CAWSAGGLAGGPDTQYF.